This T cell receptor beta chain was recovered during a study of shared clonotypes between healthy human individuals. Study background: Researchers assigned three CD4 naive, three CD4 memory, two CD8 naive and one CD8 memory plate to each donor.

In regard to this clone: Its antigen is as yet unknown.

Several immunoSEQ 96-well plates shared each subset's DNA, each plate a replicate. Here immunoSEQ multiplex PCR was the method, and the copy in TCRdb shows in-frame clones only, minus some. The sample lists millions of clones, roughly 95% occurring once. From germline, CDR1 is SGHDT and CDR2 YYEEEE. The CDR3 has 16 residues. The J segment lost 5 bases and the V segment lost 4 bases, leaving 12 bases of the junction unmatched. CD45RO-negative CD8 cells positively selected for CCR7 made up the naive population, which excluded terminally differentiated effector memory CD45RA+ cells. Study findings and constraints: Naive subsets typically showed greater estimated richness than memory subsets.

The V call is TRBV5-6, the J call TRBJ2-1; 7 bases are shared with TRBD1. The receptor was isolated from a man aged 18 to 30 in good health. The specimen sequenced was naive CD8+ T cells sorted from blood. CDR3 loop: CASSQLDRVPDNEQFF. The CDR3 DNA is TGTGCCAGCAGCCAGCTAGACAGGGTCCCAGACAATGAGCAGTTCTTC.